The sequence of this T cell receptor beta chain was determined in a study of T-cell memory formation after mild COVID-19 (dated by TCRdb to about 2021). As for the study more broadly: TCR sequence clusters from the two donors were found to be largely donor specific. Longitudinal TCRalpha and TCRbeta repertoire sequencing tracked T-cell clones expanding and contracting after mild COVID-19 in a couple of donors. Two young, previously healthy adult volunteers, one female and one male, were included in the cohort. The paper as a whole reports these results and caveats: Some responding clones were found in pre-infection memory, which suggests that pre-existing cross-reactive memory T cells took part in the SARS-CoV-2 response. The study covered only a couple of mild cases, and larger cohorts including severe cases with pre-infection samples were considered necessary. Clones that contracted from day 15 to 85 showed balanced CD4/CD8 phenotypes, whereas a second wave of clones that expanded from day 15 to 37 leaned towards CD4+. Whether the second-wave clones peaking on day 37 were SARS-CoV-2 specific was not confirmed. Contracting CD4+ clones were located mainly in the CM and EM memory subsets, whereas CD8+ clones were found to be enriched in EMRA.

The CDR3 sequence holds 16 residues, the cysteine and phenylalanine included. The retained sequence is limited to the CDR3, 48 bases, with the frame set at the first base. From the germline V gene, CDR1 is KGHDR and CDR2 is SFDVKD. The trim is 4 bases for V and 3 bases for J, with a gap of 17 bases between the germline ends. TCRdb shows the sequencer as Illumina NovaSeq 6000. cDNA libraries for TCRalpha and TCRbeta were prepared by 5'RACE using constant-segment primers, with sample barcodes and unique molecular identifiers added. Trizol reagent was used to extract RNA from every sample. Amplification of the libraries took two PCR steps, and the second step added a second sample barcode plus Illumina TruSeq adapters. Sequencing of libraries was performed on an Illumina NovaSeq with 2 x 150 bp paired-end reads. The authors processed their data as follows. With migec v1.2.7, reads were demultiplexed and then collapsed into UMI-guided consensus sequences. Using mixcr v2.1.11, the UMI consensuses were aligned to TRA and TRB V and J templates and assembled into clonotypes. A clonotype was counted as expanded or contracted only when both edgeR and NoisET called the clonotype significant, with the noise models trained on biological replicates. edgeR calls used a false discovery rate-adjusted p below 0.01 and a log2 fold-change threshold of 1. As an exploratory analysis of dynamics, max-normalized trajectories of the 1000 most abundant clonotypes were examined with PCA combined with hierarchical clustering. The CD4 or CD8 phenotype of responding clones was assigned using the separately sequenced CD4+ and CD8+ repertoires. TCRdb applied fastp at Q25 and MiXCR to the public reads, then kept only in-frame beta chains. Identical CDR3 protein sequences are pooled into one entry, listed with their most common genes and DNA. TCRdb's processing, not the authors', yielded these V and J calls. The sample has about 270,000 distinct CDR3 sequences on record, approximately 15% of them singletons. The ten largest make up 20% to 25% of the sample.

PBMCs were isolated by Ficoll-Paque density gradient centrifugation. This clonotype was detected only a few times. Its antigen is still unknown. No base quality information exists; no much larger clone differs at one position. The sequence came from a man younger than 35 who had mild COVID-19 (a few samples of this study predate the infection). The sample titles of this study are shuffled in the database, so cell type and time point are left out; the donor was told from shared clones. In this chain, TRBV24-1 is recombined with TRBJ1-1; the D gene remains uncertain. Sequencing input: PBMCs or a T cell subset sorted from them (not recorded which). The DNA reads TGTGCCACCAGTGAGACCTGTAGAGGGTGGGACACTGAAGCTTTCTTT. This is translated as CATSETCRGWDTEAFF.